This T cell receptor (beta chain) emerged from a study of shared clonotypes between healthy human individuals (dated by TCRdb to 2018 to 2020). The study in broad terms: The cohort included three men and a couple of women between 18 and 49 years of age. Between about 0.85 and 9.5 billion PBMCs per donor were obtained by leukapheresis. The study deeply sequenced blood TCR repertoires of 5 or 6 healthy adults to estimate repertoire size and the extent of clonotype sharing between individuals. For each donor, CD4 naive and CD4 memory were each given three plates, CD8 naive was given two plates, and CD8 memory was given one plate. To increase sequencing depth and limit assay-specific biases, different laboratories used diverse techniques to prepare libraries and sequence TCR repertoires.

Using the deep immunoSEQ assay, TCR CDR3 regions were amplified from genomic DNA by multiplex PCR. Genomic DNA extracted from each cell subset was distributed evenly over all wells of several immunoSEQ 96-well plates, and each plate served as one replicate. For sorted subsets, approximately 200 ng of genomic DNA, equivalent to 25,000 to 35,000 T cell genomes, went into each replicate PCR. Purified libraries were measured with a Qubit 3.0 fluorometer, size-checked on a Bioanalyzer 2100, and measured again with the KAPA Library Quantification kit. A separate single-read 150-cycle Illumina NextSeq 550 flow cell was used to sequence each immunoSEQ 96-well plate. The paper's data handling went like this. Because the immunoSEQ output held only junctional sequences and lacked quality scores, the filtering could not match the filtering applied to full-length reads. To assign V/J genes and CDR3, sequences were annotated using PyIR, a Python wrapper for IgBLAST v1.9, with IMGT germline references. Reads were filtered out if the reads had weak V/J assignments (E-value above 1e-6), no CDR3, stop codons, out-of-frame junctions, or ambiguous translated residues. A V3J clonotype was defined by an identical inferred V gene, J gene, and CDR3 amino acid sequence. Percentage overlap between repertoires was calculated by dividing the number of shared unique clonotypes by the size of the smaller repertoire. Three approaches were used to assess repertoire richness: RTK rarefaction, the Chao1 estimator, and Recon v2.1 estimates of unobserved clonotypes. For all TCRbeta clonotypes obtained by the gDNA method from four donors, generation probabilities were computed with OLGA. As stored in TCRdb, this immuneACCESS dataset retains in-frame rearrangements with V and J assigned. A fraction of the clones does not appear; measured against another copy, unresolved V genes explain less than half of the discrepancy, and the remainder lacks a known reason. For V, J and clone size, that table is used; D and trimming come from the DNA. The sample yields around 2.1 million clones; approximately 94% were counted once. The top ten clonotypes cover over 1.5% of the sample.

This clone was counted a single time. Its antigen remains unidentified. No base-level quality is on record; no much larger clone is a single base apart. What the authors observed across the whole study: Even with the large sequencing depth, rarefaction of the sorted-subset datasets indicated that sequencing was incomplete. Naive subsets generally had larger estimated clonotype richness than memory subsets. Compared with non-shared clonotypes, the clonotypes found in all four sorted-subset donors had higher generation probabilities. Across four donors, around 5% of naive CD4, around 3.3% of naive CD8, under 2.5% of memory CD4, and under 0.45% of memory CD8 clonotypes were shared. Pairwise subsampling led to the expectation that sequencing depth would affect the degree of clonotype sharing among donors. The small number of donors limited the genetic and exposure-history diversity represented. Only blood was sampled, and tissue TCR repertoires likely differ from those in blood.

CD8 naive samples consisted of CD45RO-negative cells that were positively selected for CCR7, yielding a CD45RA+CCR7+ population without TemRA cells. Donors were healthy HIV-negative adults with no recently reported acute infections or vaccinations. All donors were Caucasian adults living in Nashville, Tennessee, USA. After blood collection by leukapheresis, PBMCs were isolated using Ficoll-Histopaque density gradient centrifugation and then cryopreserved in the vapor phase of liquid nitrogen. Analytical flow cytometry was used to check the purity and quantity of every magnetically sorted T cell population. From each sorted fraction, genomic DNA was isolated and quantified by UV absorbance on a Nanodrop 2000c. This receptor was obtained from a man between 18 and 29 years old in good health. Some clones in this sample may be carry-over from other donors' samples. Sequencing was done on a sample of naive CD8+ T cells from PBMCs. The sample's cell subset or site label is to be understood as: CD45RA+CCR7+.

The CDR3 here reads CASSLPLLSYEQYF. At the DNA level, the sequence is TGTGCCAGCAGCTTACCCTTACTCTCCTACGAGCAGTACTTC. The V gene is TRBV7-9 and the J gene is TRBJ2-7, with no confident D gene call. Measured from the cysteine to the phenylalanine, the CDR3 is 14 residues long. Only CDR3 DNA remains: 42 bases, in frame from the first base. CDR1 and CDR2 were assigned from the germline V gene (reference sequence) as SEHNR and FQNEAQ. Trimming at the junction amounts to 2 bases on V and 0 bases on J, and the germline ends lie 8 bases apart.